Reported below is one T cell receptor beta chain. This entry belongs to a study of shared T cell receptors in the human thymus. The CDR3 extends over 16 amino acids. Germline V gives CDR1 SQVTM, CDR2 ANQGSEA. Trimming pared 4 bases from V and 4 bases from J, leaving 23 bases between. Profiling relied on immunoSEQ multiplex PCR, and the TCRdb table lists in-frame clones only, not all of them. The top ten clones hold approximately 0.01% of a sample with 720,000 or so clones, 70% to 90% of them seen once. These same data were also listed under a study on human thymus T cells. That work contributes: Samples came from healthy Finnish infants during open corrective cardiac surgery. It was from resections taken during corrective heart surgery that the thymus tissue came. Gene usage (both V and J) appeared biased in thymic and blood repertoires. Related studies found that unrelated individuals share highly overlapping thymic repertoires.

This chain uses TRBV29-1 with TRBJ2-7, with D possibly being TRBD1 (7 bases). The sequence derives from a girl under three years old with a congenital heart defect. The sequenced sample was thymocytes. The CDR3 DNA follows: TGCAGCGTTGGGGGGGAAACAGACAGGGAGCTTTACGAGCAGTACTTC. Translated: CSVGGETDRELYEQYF.